This T cell receptor (beta chain) was observed in a study of CD8 T cells in Susac syndrome. Background on the study: Active disease was present in about 6 of the sequenced Susac syndrome patients, whereas under 10 of them were in remission.

Overall study findings and caveats: CD8+ clonal expansion in Susac was maximal in TEMRA cells and in active patients. Susac-specific public clones numbered approximately 15 in total CD8+ repertoires (and roughly five in CD8+ TEMRA repertoires).

With respect to this clonotype: Its cognate antigen is unknown.

TEMRA cells were FACS-enriched, unlike CD8+ and CD4+ T cells, which were negatively isolated. The RNA, about 0.45 to 1 ug, was put through reverse transcription using random hexamers. One entry per CDR3 protein results from TCRdb running MiXCR on the immunoSEQ multiplex PCR reads. The sample includes some 110,000 distinct CDR3 sequences, roughly 94% of them seen just once. CDR3 length: 13 amino acids. CDR1 and CDR2 from the germline V gene are ENHRY and SYGVKD. Trimming took 0 bases from V and 6 from J, leaving 7 bases between them. The clonotype comes from a human donor with Susac syndrome. This chain links TRBV10-3 with TRBJ2-3; D is unresolved. The sample consisted of CD8+ T cells from PBMCs. The CDR3 sequence: CAISESGLDTQYF. The CDR3 bases are TGTGCCATCAGTGAGTCGGGCCTCGATACGCAGTATTTT.